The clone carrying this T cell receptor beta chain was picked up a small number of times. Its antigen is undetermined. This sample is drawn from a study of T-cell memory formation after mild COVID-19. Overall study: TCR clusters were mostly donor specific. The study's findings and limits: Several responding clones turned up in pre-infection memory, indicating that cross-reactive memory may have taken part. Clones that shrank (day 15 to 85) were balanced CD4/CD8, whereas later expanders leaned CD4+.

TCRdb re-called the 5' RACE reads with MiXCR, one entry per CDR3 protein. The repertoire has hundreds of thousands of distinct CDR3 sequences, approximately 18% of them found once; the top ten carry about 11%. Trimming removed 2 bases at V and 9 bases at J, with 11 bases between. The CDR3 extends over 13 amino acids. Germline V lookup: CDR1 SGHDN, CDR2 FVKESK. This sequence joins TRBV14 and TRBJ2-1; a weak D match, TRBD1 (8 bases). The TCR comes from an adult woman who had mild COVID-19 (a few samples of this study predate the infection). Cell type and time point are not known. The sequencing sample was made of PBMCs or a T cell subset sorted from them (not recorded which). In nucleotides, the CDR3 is TGTGCCAGCAGCCAAAACAGGGGGGGTGAGCAGTTCTTC. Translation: CASSQNRGGEQFF.